The clone carrying this T cell receptor (beta chain) was seen a handful of times. Its antigen is unknown. This entry is derived from a study of identical twins. Template switching, a step in the protocol, added a universal primer site, and cDNA carried unique molecular identifiers. TCRdb re-derived calls from the 5' RACE reads in MiXCR, one entry per CDR3 protein. The sample lists 450,000 or so distinct CDR3 sequences, 14% seen once, with approximately 1% in the top ten. This CDR3 has 16 amino acids. V dropped 4 bases and J dropped 7; count of bases not matched to a gene: 11. Germline CDR1 is SGHTA and CDR2 is FQGNSA. Each donor (without exception) was a healthy Caucasian. Whole-study results and caveats: Out-of-frame alpha sequences that twins shared showed excess low generation probability. Cross-sectional statistics, not tracking of the same donors, supported the conclusions.

A further study also used this sample, focusing on yellow fever vaccine responses in identical twins.

This TCR was recovered from a woman between 18 and 29 years old in good health. This rearrangement joins TRBV7-2 to TRBJ2-1, with 9 bases fitting TRBD2. The specimen sequenced was CD4+ T cells sorted from blood. The CDR3 coding sequence is TGTGCCAGCAGCTCGCCCGGGACTAGCCCGGGGAATGAGCAGTTCTTC. It codes for CASSSPGTSPGNEQFF.